This T cell receptor (beta chain) was identified during a study of blood T cells in healthy people across ages. This clonotype was seen only a few times. Germline V CDR1 and CDR2: SGHTA, FQGNSA. The J segment lost 1 base and the V segment lost 6 bases, leaving 9 bases of the junction unmatched. CDR3 length: 16 amino acids. Using a J-beta primer mix together with a sample-barcoded 5' primer, a second PCR was run for roughly 6 to 11 cycles. TCRdb redid the calling of the 5' RACE reads with MiXCR, one entry per CDR3 protein. The profile shows about 1.7 million distinct CDR3 sequences, 28% of them singletons.

The sequence was obtained from a woman younger than 45 in good health. The sequencing input was blood. The chain combines TRBV7-2 with TRBJ2-1; 7 bases line up with TRBD2. CDR3 DNA: TGTGCCAGCAGGGGGGGGGGGAGTCTTTCCTACAATGAGCAGTTCTTC. This codes for CASRGGGSLSYNEQFF.